This TCR beta chain was documented in a study of T cell repertoires in cytomegalovirus infection. This clonotype has a count of ten or more. TCRdb recomputed calls from the reads with MiXCR, one row per CDR3 protein. The table records around 550,000 distinct CDR3 sequences, 26% of them present only once. Germline lookup yields CDR1 SGHVS and CDR2 FNYEAQ. V was pared by 5 bases and J by 3 bases, with 14 bases between. CDR3 size: 15 residues. The sequence came from a human donor in good health (CMV status not recorded). Some clones in this sample may be carry-over from other donors' samples. This chain uses TRBV7-6 with TRBJ2-1, with D perhaps being TRBD1 or TRBD2 (5 bases each). Sequenced material: PBMCs. CDR3 region: CASSPTGPHYNEQFF. The CDR3 DNA reads as TGTGCCAGCAGCCCAACGGGACCTCACTACAATGAGCAGTTCTTC.